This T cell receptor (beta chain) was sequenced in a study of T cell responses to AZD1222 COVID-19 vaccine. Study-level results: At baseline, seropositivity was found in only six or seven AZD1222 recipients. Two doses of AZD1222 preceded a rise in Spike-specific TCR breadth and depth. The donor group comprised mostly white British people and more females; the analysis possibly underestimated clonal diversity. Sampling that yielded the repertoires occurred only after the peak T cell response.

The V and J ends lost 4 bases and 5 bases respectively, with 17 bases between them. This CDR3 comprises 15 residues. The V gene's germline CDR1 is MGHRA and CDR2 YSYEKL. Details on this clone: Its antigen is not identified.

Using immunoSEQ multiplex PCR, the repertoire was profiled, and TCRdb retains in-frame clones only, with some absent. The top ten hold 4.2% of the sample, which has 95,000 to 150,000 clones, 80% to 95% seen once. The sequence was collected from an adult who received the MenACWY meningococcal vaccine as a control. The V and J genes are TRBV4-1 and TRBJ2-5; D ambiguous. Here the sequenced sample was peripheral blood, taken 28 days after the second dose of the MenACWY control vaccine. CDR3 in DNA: TGCGCCAGCAGCCCTTCGGGCCCTATTGTGGAGACCCAGTACTTC. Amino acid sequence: CASSPSGPIVETQYF.